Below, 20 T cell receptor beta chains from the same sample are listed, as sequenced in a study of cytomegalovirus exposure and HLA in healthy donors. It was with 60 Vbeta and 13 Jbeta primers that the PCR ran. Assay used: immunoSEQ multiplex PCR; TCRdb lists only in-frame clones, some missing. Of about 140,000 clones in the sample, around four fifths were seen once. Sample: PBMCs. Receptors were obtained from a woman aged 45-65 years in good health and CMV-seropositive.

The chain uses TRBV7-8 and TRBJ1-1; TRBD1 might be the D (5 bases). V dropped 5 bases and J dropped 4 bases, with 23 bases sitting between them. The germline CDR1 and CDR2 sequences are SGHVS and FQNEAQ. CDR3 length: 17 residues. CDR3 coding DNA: TGTGCCAGCAGCCAATACTGGGACCGCTGGGGGGGCACTGAAGCTTTCTTT. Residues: CASSQYWDRWGGTEAFF.

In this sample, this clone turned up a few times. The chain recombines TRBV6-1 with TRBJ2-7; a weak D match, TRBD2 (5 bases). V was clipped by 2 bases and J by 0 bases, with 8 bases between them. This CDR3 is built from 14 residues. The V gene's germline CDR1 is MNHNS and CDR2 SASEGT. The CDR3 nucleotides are TGTGCCAGCAGTGAACCGGGGATCTCCTACGAGCAGTACTTC. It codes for CASSEPGISYEQYF.

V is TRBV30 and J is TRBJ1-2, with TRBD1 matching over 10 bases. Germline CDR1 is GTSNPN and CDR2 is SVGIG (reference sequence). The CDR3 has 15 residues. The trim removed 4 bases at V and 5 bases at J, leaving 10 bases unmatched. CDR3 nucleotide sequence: TGTGCCTGGAAGAGGGACAGGGGAGTTCCATATGGCTACACCTTC. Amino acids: CAWKRDRGVPYGYTF.

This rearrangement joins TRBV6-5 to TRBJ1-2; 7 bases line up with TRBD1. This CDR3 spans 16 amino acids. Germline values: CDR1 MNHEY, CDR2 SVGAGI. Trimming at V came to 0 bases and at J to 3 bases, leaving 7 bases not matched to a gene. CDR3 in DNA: TGTGCCAGCAGTTACTCAGGGGGCGCGGAAGACTATGGCTACACCTTC. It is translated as CASSYSGGAEDYGYTF.

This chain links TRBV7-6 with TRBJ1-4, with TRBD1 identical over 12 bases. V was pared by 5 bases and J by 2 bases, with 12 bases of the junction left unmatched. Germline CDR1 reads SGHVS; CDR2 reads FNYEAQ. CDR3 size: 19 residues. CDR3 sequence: CASSRPGTGGEWTNEKLFF. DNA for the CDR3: TGTGCCAGCAGCCGCCCCGGGACAGGGGGCGAATGGACTAATGAAAAACTGTTTTTT. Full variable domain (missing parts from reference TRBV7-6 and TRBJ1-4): GAGVSQSPRYKVTKRGQDVALRCDPISGHVSLYWYRQALGQGPEFLTYFNYEAQQDKSGLPNDRFSAERPEGSISTLTIQRTEQRDSAMYRCASSRPGTGGEWTNEKLFFGSGTQLSVL.

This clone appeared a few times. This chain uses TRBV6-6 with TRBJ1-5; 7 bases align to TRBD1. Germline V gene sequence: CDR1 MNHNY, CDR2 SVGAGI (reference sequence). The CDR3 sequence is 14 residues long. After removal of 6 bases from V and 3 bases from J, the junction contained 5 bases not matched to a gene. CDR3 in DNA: TGTGCCAGCAGCTCCGACAGGGACAATCAGCCCCAGCATTTT. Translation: CASSSDRDNQPQHF.

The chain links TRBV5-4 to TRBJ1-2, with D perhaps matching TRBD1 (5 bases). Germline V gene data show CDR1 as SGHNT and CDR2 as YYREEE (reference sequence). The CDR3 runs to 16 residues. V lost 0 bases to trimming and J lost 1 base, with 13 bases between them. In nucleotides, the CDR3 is TGTGCCAGCAGCTTGGCCCAGGGTAGGCTTAACTATGGCTACACCTTC. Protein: CASSLAQGRLNYGYTF.

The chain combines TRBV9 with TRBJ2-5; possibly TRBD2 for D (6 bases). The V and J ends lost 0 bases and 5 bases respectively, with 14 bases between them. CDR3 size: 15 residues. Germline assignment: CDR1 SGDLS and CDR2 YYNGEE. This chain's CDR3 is CASSVGLGLVETQYF. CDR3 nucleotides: TGTGCCAGCAGCGTAGGACTAGGGTTAGTGGAGACCCAGTACTTC. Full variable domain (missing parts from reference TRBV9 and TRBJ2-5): DSGVTQTPKHLITATGQRVTLRCSPRSGDLSVYWYQQSLDQGLQFLIQYYNGEERAKGNILERFSAQQFPDLHSELNLSSLELGDSALYFCASSVGLGLVETQYFGPGTRLLVL.

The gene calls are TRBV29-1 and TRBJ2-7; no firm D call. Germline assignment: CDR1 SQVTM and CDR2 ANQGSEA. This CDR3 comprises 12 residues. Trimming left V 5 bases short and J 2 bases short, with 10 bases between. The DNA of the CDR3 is TGCAGCGTTCAACACCATCCCTACGAGCAGTACTTC. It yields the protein CSVQHHPYEQYF.

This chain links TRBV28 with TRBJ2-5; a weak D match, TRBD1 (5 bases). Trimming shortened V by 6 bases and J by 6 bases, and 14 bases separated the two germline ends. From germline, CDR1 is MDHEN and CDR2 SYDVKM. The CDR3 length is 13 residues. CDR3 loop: CASRQGVEQTQYF. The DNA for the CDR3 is TGTGCCAGCAGGCAAGGGGTTGAGCAGACCCAGTACTTC. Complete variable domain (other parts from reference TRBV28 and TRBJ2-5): DVKVTQSSRYLVKRTGEKVFLECVQDMDHENMFWYRQDPGLGLRLIYFSYDVKMKEKGDIPEGYSVSREKKERFSLILESASTNQTSMYLCASRQGVEQTQYFGPGTRLLVL.

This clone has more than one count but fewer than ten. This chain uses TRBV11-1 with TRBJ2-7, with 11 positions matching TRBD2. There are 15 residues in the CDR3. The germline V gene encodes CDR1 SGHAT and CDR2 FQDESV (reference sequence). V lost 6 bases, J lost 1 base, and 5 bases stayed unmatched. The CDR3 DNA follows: TGTGCCAGCAGGAAAGGACTAGCGGGTTCCTACGAGCAGTACTTC. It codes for CASRKGLAGSYEQYF. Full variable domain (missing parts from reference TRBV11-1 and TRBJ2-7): EAEVAQSPRYKITEKSQAVAFWCDPISGHATLYWYRQILGQGPELLVQFQDESVVDDSQLPKDRFSAERLKGVDSTLKIQPAELGDSAMYLCASRKGLAGSYEQYFGPGTRLTVT.

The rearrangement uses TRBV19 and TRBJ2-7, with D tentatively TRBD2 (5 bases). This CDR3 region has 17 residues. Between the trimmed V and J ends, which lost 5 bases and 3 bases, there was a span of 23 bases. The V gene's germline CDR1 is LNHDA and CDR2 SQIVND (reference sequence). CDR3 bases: TGTGCCAGTAGTGCCGACTACTCTACGCTTATTTTCTACGAGCAGTACTTC. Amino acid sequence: CASSADYSTLIFYEQYF. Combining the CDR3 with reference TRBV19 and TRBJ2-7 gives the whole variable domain DGGITQSPKYLFRKEGQNVTLSCEQNLNHDAMYWYRQDPGQGLRLIYYSQIVNDFQKGDIAEGYSVSREKKESFPLTVTSAQKNPTAFYLCASSADYSTLIFYEQYFGPGTRLTVT.

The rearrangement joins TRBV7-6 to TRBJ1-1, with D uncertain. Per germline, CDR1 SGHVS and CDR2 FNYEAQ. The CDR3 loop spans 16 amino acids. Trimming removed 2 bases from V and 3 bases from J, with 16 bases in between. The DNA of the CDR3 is TGTGCCAGCAGCTTACAGGTCCTAATGGTGGACACTGAAGCTTTCTTT. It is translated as CASSLQVLMVDTEAFF.

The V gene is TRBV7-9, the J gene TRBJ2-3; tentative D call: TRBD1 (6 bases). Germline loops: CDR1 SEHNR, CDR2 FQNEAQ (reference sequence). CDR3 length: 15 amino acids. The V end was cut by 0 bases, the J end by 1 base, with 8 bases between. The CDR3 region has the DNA TGTGCCAGCAGCTTAGCAGACAGGCGCACAGATACGCAGTATTTT. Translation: CASSLADRRTDTQYF.

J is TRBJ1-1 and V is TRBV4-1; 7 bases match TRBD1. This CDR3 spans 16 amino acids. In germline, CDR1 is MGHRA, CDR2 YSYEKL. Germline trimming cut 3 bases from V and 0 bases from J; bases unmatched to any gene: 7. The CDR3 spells CASSQTGQIMNTEAFF. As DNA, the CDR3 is TGCGCCAGCAGCCAGACGGGACAGATCATGAACACTGAAGCTTTCTTT.

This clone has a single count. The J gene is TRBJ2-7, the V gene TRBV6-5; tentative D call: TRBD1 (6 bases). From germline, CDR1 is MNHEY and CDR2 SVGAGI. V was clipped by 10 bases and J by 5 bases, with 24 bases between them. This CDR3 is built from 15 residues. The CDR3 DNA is TGTGCCACAGGGGTACTGTGGGGAGCCACCAACGAGCAGTACTTC. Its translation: CATGVLWGATNEQYF.

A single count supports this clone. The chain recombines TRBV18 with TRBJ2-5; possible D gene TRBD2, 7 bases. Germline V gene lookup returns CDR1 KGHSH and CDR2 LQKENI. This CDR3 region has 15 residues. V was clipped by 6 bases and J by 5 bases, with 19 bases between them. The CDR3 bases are TGTGCCAGCTCCACCAGGGGAGGGGTCGGCGAGACCCAGTACTTC. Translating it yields CASSTRGGVGETQYF.

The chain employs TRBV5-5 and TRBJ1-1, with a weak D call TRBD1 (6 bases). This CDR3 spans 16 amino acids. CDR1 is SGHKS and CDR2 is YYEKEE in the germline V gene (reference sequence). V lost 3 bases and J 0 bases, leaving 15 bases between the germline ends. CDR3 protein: CASSSGVVAMNTEAFF. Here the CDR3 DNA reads TGTGCCAGCAGCTCAGGGGTCGTTGCCATGAACACTGAAGCTTTCTTT. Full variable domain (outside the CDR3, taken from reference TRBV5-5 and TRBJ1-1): DAGVTQSPTHLIKTRGQQVTLRCSPISGHKSVSWYQQVLGQGPQFIFQYYEKEERGRGNFPDRFSARQFPNYSSELNVNALLLGDSALYLCASSSGVVAMNTEAFFGQGTRLTVV.

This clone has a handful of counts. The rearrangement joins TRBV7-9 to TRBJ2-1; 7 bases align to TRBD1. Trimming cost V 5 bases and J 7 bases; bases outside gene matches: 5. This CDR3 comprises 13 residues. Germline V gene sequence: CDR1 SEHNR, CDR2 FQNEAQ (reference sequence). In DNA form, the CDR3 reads TGTGCCAGCAGCCTCGGGACAGTAAATGAGCAGTTCTTC. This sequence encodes CASSLGTVNEQFF.

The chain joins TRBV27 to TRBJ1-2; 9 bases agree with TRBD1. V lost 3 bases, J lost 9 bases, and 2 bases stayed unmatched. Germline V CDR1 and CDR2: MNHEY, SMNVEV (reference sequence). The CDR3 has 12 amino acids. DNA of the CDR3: TGTGCCAGCAGTTTGACAGGGGGTCGCTACACCTTC. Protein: CASSLTGGRYTF.